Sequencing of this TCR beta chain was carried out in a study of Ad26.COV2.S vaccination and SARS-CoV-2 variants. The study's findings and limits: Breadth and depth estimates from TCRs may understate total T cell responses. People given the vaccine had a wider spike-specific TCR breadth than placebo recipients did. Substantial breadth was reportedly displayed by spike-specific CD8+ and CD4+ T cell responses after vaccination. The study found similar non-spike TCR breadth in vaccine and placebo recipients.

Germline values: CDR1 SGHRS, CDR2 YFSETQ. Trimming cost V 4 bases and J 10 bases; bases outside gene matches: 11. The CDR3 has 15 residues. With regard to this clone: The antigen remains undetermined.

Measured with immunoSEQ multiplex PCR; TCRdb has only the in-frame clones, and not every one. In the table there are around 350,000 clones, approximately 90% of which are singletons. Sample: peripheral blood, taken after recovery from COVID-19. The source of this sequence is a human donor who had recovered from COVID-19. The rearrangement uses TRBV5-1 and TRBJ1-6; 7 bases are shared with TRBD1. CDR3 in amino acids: CASSDRTGVESPLHF. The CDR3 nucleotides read TGCGCCAGCAGCGATCGGACAGGCGTCGAATCACCCCTCCACTTT. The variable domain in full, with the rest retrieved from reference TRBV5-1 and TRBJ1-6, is KAGVTQTPRYLIKTRGQQVTLSCSPISGHRSVSWYQQTPGQGLQFLFEYFSETQRNKGNFPGRFSGRQFSNSRSEMNVSTLELGDSALYLCASSDRTGVESPLHFGNGTRLTVT.